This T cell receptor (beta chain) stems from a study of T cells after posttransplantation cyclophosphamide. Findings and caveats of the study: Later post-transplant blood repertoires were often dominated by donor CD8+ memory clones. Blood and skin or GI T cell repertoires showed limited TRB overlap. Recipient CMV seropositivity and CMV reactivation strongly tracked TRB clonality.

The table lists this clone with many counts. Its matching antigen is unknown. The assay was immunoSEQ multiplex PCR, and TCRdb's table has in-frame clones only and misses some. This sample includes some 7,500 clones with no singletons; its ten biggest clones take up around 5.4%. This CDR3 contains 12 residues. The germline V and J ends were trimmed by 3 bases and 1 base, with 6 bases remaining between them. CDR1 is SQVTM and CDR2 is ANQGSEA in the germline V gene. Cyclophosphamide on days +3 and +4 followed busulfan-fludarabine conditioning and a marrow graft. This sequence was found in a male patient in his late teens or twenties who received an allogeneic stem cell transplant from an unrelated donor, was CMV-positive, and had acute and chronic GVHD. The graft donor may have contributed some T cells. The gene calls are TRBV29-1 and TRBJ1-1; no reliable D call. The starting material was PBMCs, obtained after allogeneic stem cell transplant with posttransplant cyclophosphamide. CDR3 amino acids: CSVEAGNTEAFF. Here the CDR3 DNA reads TGCAGCGTTGAGGCGGGGAACACTGAAGCTTTCTTT. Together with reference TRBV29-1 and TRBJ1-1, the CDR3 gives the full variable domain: SAVISQKPSRDICQRGTSLTIQCQVDSQVTMMFWYRQQPGQSLTLIATANQGSEATYESGFVIDKFPISRPNLTFSTLTVSNMSPEDSSIYLCSVEAGNTEAFFGQGTRLTVV.